The present T cell receptor beta chain was sequenced within a study of shared T cell receptors in the human thymus. This CDR3 region has 16 residues. Germline CDR1 LGHNA, CDR2 YSLEER. The V gene end was trimmed by 1 base and the J gene end by 7 bases; junction bases not matched to a gene: 10. Profiling relied on immunoSEQ multiplex PCR, and the TCRdb table lists in-frame clones only, not all of them. The sample shows about 660,000 clones, 88% of them seen only once. These data were also reused for a study on human thymus T cells. That study reports: Among the donors, all were healthy Finnish infants having corrective surgery for congenital heart defects. Resections removed during corrective heart surgery provided the thymus tissue used. Thymic as well as blood repertoires seemed to favor certain V and J genes unevenly. Related reports documented highly overlapping thymic repertoires among unrelated individuals.

Sequenced: thymocytes. The sequence was collected from a boy in the first two years of life with a congenital heart defect. This chain uses TRBV4-3 with TRBJ2-7; 10 bases map to TRBD2. The CDR3 DNA reads as TGCGCCAGCAGCCAAGCTAATAGCGGGAGGAGGGAAGAGCAGTACTTC. It is translated as CASSQANSGRREEQYF.